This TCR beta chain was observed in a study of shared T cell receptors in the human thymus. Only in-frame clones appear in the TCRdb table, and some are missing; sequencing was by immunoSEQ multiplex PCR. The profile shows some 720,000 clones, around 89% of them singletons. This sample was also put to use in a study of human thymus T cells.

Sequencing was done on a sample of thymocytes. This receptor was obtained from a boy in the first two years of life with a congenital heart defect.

The CDR3 DNA sequence: TGTGCCAGCAAGGGCTTTGGGGGGGACAACACAGATACGCAGTATTTT. It yields the protein CASKGFGGDNTDTQYF. This chain connects TRBV28 to TRBJ2-3; a weak D match, TRBD2 (7 bases). The CDR3 is made up of 16 amino acids. CDR1 is MDHEN, CDR2 SYDVKM, per germline. V was clipped by 7 bases and J by 2 bases, with 19 bases between them.